This T cell receptor (beta chain) was found in a study of cytomegalovirus exposure and HLA in healthy donors. Regarding the study as a whole: In most subjects, TCR beta sequences reportedly gave accurate predictions of HLA-A and HLA-B alleles. Later analysis suggested links between common viral pathogens and several top significant clusters.

The trim removed 2 bases at V and 4 bases at J, leaving 7 bases unmatched. CDR3 length: 15 amino acids. Looked up from germline, CDR1 is LGHNA and CDR2 is YNFKEQ. The PCR had 60 Vbeta and 13 Jbeta primers. Produced via immunoSEQ multiplex PCR; TCRdb's table is partial and in-frame only. The data hold a few hundred thousand clones, with 60% to 85% observed a single time. As to this clone: Its antigen is currently unknown.

This chain uses TRBV4-2 with TRBJ1-2; TRBD1 aligns across 7 bases. The sequencing sample was made of PBMCs. The clonotype was recovered from a man in his forties in good health and CMV-seronegative. The CDR3: CASSQLGQDGYGYTF. CDR3 DNA sequence: TGTGCCAGCAGCCAACTAGGACAGGACGGCTATGGCTACACCTTC.